This T cell receptor (beta chain) was observed in a study of T cell responses to AZD1222 COVID-19 vaccine (dated by TCRdb to 2020 to 2022). With respect to the entire study: Because spike-specific TCR depth and breadth did not differ between the two schedules, AZD1222 recipients who got a second dose at roughly 4 weeks were pooled with those who got a second dose at roughly 12 weeks. A total of 230 to 250 trial participants underwent TCR sequencing, of whom about 200 received two doses of AZD1222 and around 25 received two doses of the MenACWY control vaccine. Trial participants were enrolled into age subgroups of 18-55, 56-69 and 70-plus years, which contained 148, 28 and 57 TCR-sequenced participants, respectively. The paper's findings and limits, for the study overall: Reportedly, almost half of the unique spike-specific TCRs recognized epitopes lying outside the regions that are mutated in the B.1.351 and B.1.1.7 variants. Only five to seven AZD1222 recipients were SARS-CoV-2 seropositive at baseline, limiting conclusions about previously exposed vaccinees. After two AZD1222 doses, spike-specific TCR breadth and depth were significantly higher than at day 0 and than in MenACWY recipients. Because no samples from the day 14 peak response were available, repertoires could be characterized only after the peak T cell response. CD4 TCRs associated with the vaccine covered the entire spike protein, and the dominant responses were in regions 160-218 and 743-854. Participants were mostly white British and included more females than males, and it was suggested by the authors that clonal diversity may have been underestimated. The 56-69-year group was small, and its depth increase did not reach significance, likely because of low power.

The time point label, as the study defines it: baseline before first vaccination. Vaccinee samples were obtained from the UK trials COV001 and COV002, which included a single-blind randomized controlled phase 2/3 trial of AZD1222 (ChAdOx1 nCoV-19) in healthy adults. For TCRbeta chain sequencing, PBMC samples were collected from trial participants at day 0 and at day 28 after the second dose. Concerning this clone itself: This clone's antigen is unknown. Per-base quality was not reported, and no clone a single base away is much larger than it.

The CDR3 measures 14 amino acids from cysteine to phenylalanine. CDR3 DNA is the only sequence kept; it has 42 bases, read in frame from the first base. The germline V gene yields MNHEY for CDR1 and SVGAGI for CDR2. Trimming removed 5 bases from V and 3 bases from J; the gene matches leave 5 bases unexplained. The CDR3 regions of human TCRbeta chains were subjected to immunosequencing. The paper's data handling went like this. Repertoire TCRs were matched against a reference library of SARS-CoV-2-specific TCRs generated with the MIRA antigen-specificity platform. Breadth was defined as the fraction of unique TCRs that were SARS-CoV-2-associated, and depth was defined as the fraction of total T cells that were SARS-CoV-2-associated. Each spike-specific TCR was assigned to its reactive spike region and to a CD4 or CD8 class using the MIRA data. Log10-transformed breadth and depth values were compared by one-way ANOVA with Sidak's multiple comparisons tests. TCRdb re-hosts the immuneACCESS table, in-frame sequences only. Its copies lack some clones; in the studies checked, an unresolved V gene accounts for under half of them, and the cause for the rest is not known. V and J calls and clone size are given by that table; D and trimming were obtained from the DNA. Counted in this sample were tens of thousands of clones; over 75% of them appeared once. The ten largest clonotypes hold 22% of the sample.

The chain couples TRBV6-5 to TRBJ2-5; 8 bases in between match TRBD2. The clonotype was recovered from an adult in good health. Sequenced here: peripheral blood, sampled on day 0 of AZD1222 vaccination. In nucleotides, the sequence is TGTGCCAGCAGTCCTACTAGCGGAGAAGAGACCCAGTACTTC. Protein translation: CASSPTSGEETQYF.